This entry features one T cell receptor beta chain sequence. Antigen unknown. This sample is drawn from a study of cytomegalovirus exposure and HLA in healthy donors. The CDR3 is made up of 13 amino acids. V was trimmed by 3 bases and J by 2 bases, leaving 7 bases between them. Per germline, CDR1 LNHDA and CDR2 SQIVND (reference sequence). PCR employed 60 Vbeta and 13 Jbeta primers. Sequencing used immunoSEQ multiplex PCR; TCRdb keeps in-frame clones, though not all of them. The sample carries around 280,000 clones, about 90% recorded once. Findings and limits, study-wide: About 87% or about 30% of the time was how often most TCR beta V segments were productive, according to an earlier analysis. According to the study, 160 or so TCR beta chains were cytomegalovirus-associated. The majority of CMV-associated TCR beta chains were reported as apparently HLA-restricted in a later analysis.

Material for sequencing was PBMCs. The receptor was derived from a woman between 18 and 30 years old in good health and CMV-seronegative. J is TRBJ1-1 and V is TRBV19; D is ambiguous. CDR3 nucleotide sequence: TGTGCCAGTAGTATGTCAGGAAACACTGAAGCTTTCTTT. It translates to CASSMSGNTEAFF.